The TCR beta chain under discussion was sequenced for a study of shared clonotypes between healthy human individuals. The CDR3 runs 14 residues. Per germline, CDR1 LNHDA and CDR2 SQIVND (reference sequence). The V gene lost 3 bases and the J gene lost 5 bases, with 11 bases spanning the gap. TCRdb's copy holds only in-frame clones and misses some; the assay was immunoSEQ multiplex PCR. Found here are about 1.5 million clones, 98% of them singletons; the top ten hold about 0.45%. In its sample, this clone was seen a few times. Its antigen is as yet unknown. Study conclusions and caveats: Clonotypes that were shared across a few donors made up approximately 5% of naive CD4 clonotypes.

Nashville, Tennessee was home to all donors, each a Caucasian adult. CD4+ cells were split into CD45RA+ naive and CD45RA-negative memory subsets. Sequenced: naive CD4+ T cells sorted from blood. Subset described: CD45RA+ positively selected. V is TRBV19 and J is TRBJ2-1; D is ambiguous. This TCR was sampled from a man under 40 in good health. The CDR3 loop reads CASSIDRVNNEQFF. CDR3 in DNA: TGTGCCAGTAGTATCGATCGGGTGAACAATGAGCAGTTCTTC.